This entry features one T cell receptor (beta chain) sequence. The source of the sample is a study of blood T cell repertoires in COVID-19. CDR3 length: 13 residues. The V gene end was trimmed by 6 bases and the J gene end by 4 bases; junction bases not matched to a gene: 5. The participants were between roughly 18 and 100 years old and came from some 25 US areas. Recovery among Cohort 3 donors was established by two negative PCRs, clearance, or symptom resolution. TCRdb's copy holds only in-frame clones and misses some; the assay was immunoSEQ multiplex PCR. The sample records a few hundred thousand clones, 70% to 90% being singletons.

Specimen: PBMCs or T cells enriched from blood (not recorded which). J is TRBJ1-1 and V is TRBV12-3 or TRBV12-4; 7 bases align to TRBD1. This sequence was found in a woman aged 45-59 years who had recovered from COVID-19. CDR3: CASRGGRGTEAFF. In nucleotides, the CDR3 is TGTGCCAGCAGAGGGGGCAGGGGCACTGAAGCTTTCTTT.